The 29 T cell receptor beta chains listed next were all sequenced from one sample in a study of beta chain features in type 1 diabetes. Study-level results: When Type 1 diabetes patients were examined, their TCRB CDR3s proved moderately but significantly shorter in all four CD4+ subsets.

Which antigens these TCRs recognize remains unknown. Expressed TCRB transcripts were sequenced because the entire RNA isolate underwent reverse transcription. Generated by immunoSEQ multiplex PCR, the TCRdb table keeps only in-frame clones and is missing some. The sample gives about 230,000 clones, approximately 16% of which show up once; 0.085% is in the top ten. Source material: naive CD4+ T cells from blood. These receptors were obtained from a man under 40 with type 1 diabetes.

This clone occurred a few times. The CDR3 DNA sequence: TGTGCCTGGATGGCAGGGCGGCACTATGGCTACACCTTC. The encoded protein is CAWMAGRHYGYTF. V gene TRBV30 combines with J gene TRBJ1-2, with D perhaps TRBD1 (5 bases). Germline values: CDR1 GTSNPN, CDR2 SVGIG (reference sequence). The CDR3 is made up of 13 amino acids. Trimming removed 4 bases from V and 3 bases from J, with 12 bases in between. The full variable domain, in which reference TRBV30 and TRBJ1-2 provide the parts outside the CDR3, is SQTIHQWPATLVQPVGSPLSLECTVEGTSNPNLYWYRQAAGRGLQLLFYSVGIGQISSEVPQNLSASRPQDRQFILSSKKLLLSDSGFYLCAWMAGRHYGYTFGSGTRLTVV.

This clone appeared a few times. The rearrangement links TRBV29-1 to TRBJ2-7, with 10 bases fitting TRBD1. From germline, CDR1 is SQVTM and CDR2 ANQGSEA. The V gene end was trimmed by 6 bases and the J gene end by 2 bases; junction bases not matched to a gene: 7. The CDR3 is 14 residues long. The CDR3 is CSVVGGTGAYEQYF. DNA for the CDR3: TGCAGCGTGGTGGGCGGGACAGGGGCCTACGAGCAGTACTTC.

This chain's CDR3 is CASSVGATEGFDIQYF. CDR3 DNA: TGTGCCAGCAGCGTAGGCGCTACGGAGGGGTTCGACATTCAGTACTTC. The J gene is TRBJ2-4, the V gene TRBV9, with D possibly TRBD2 on 6 matching bases. The CDR3 is 16 amino acids. V was trimmed by 0 bases and J by 8 bases, leaving 18 bases between them. Germline CDR1 and CDR2: SGDLS and YYNGEE. Supplemented by reference TRBV9 and TRBJ2-4, the full variable domain reads DSGVTQTPKHLITATGQRVTLRCSPRSGDLSVYWYQQSLDQGLQFLIQYYNGEERAKGNILERFSAQQFPDLHSELNLSSLELGDSALYFCASSVGATEGFDIQYFGAGTRLSVL.

This clone appeared a single time. V gene TRBV13 combines with J gene TRBJ2-5; D is uncertain. Per the germline V gene, CDR1 is PRHDT and CDR2 is FYEKMQ (reference sequence). The CDR3 totals 11 residues. V dropped 5 bases and J dropped 6 bases, with 7 bases sitting between them. DNA of the CDR3: TGTGCCAGCAGCGATCGGCAGACCCAGTACTTC. Translated, it gives CASSDRQTQYF. Full variable domain (outside the CDR3, taken from reference TRBV13 and TRBJ2-5): AAGVIQSPRHLIKEKRETATLKCYPIPRHDTVYWYQQGPGQDPQFLISFYEKMQSDKGSIPDRFSAQQFSDYHSELNMSSLELGDSALYFCASSDRQTQYFGPGTRLLVL.

The rearrangement uses TRBV7-3 and TRBJ2-7; D unresolved. The germline V and J ends were trimmed by 5 bases and 3 bases, with 11 bases remaining between them. The CDR3 consists of 13 residues. CDR1 is SGHTA and CDR2 is FQGTGA in the germline V gene. In DNA form, the CDR3 reads TGTGCCAGCAGCCCACTACCGAACTACGAGCAGTACTTC. Amino acid sequence: CASSPLPNYEQYF.

This chain connects TRBV7-9 to TRBJ2-7, with unresolved D. Per the germline V gene, CDR1 is SEHNR and CDR2 is FQNEAQ (reference sequence). Deletions cut 1 base from V and 1 base from J, with 2 bases between. The CDR3 sequence is 12 residues long. DNA for the CDR3: TGTGCCAGCAGCTTAGAGTCCTACGAGCAGTACTTC. Encoded protein: CASSLESYEQYF.

This clone has a handful of counts. The chain couples TRBV4-2 to TRBJ1-2, with D tentatively TRBD1 (5 bases). Per the germline V gene, CDR1 is LGHNA and CDR2 is YNFKEQ. V was cut by 0 bases and J by 2 bases, with 10 bases left in between. The CDR3 spans 15 residues. CDR3 residues: CASSQDWDQNYGYTF. In DNA form, the CDR3 reads TGTGCCAGCAGCCAAGATTGGGACCAAAACTATGGCTACACCTTC.

Only a few counts were recorded for this clone. This sequence joins TRBV27 and TRBJ2-5, with D hard to call. Trimming took off 4 bases at V and 2 bases at J, with 5 bases between the two ends. The CDR3 is 12 amino acids. Germline V gives CDR1 MNHEY, CDR2 SMNVEV (reference sequence). CDR3 DNA sequence: TGTGCCAGCAGTTCAACTCAAGAGACCCAGTACTTC. It translates to CASSSTQETQYF.

This clone was seen a handful of times. This rearrangement joins TRBV28 to TRBJ2-4; TRBD1 agrees at 12 bases. In germline, CDR1 is MDHEN, CDR2 SYDVKM. V lost 6 bases and J lost 1; bases outside the gene matches: 4. This CDR3 is built from 16 residues. CDR3 DNA sequence: TGTGCCAGCAGCGGGACAGGGGGCTGGGCCAAAAACATTCAGTACTTC. This translates into CASSGTGGWAKNIQYF.

This chain uses TRBV29-1 with TRBJ1-1; no definite D call. CDR3 length equals 15 residues. The germline CDR1 and CDR2 sequences are SQVTM and ANQGSEA. V lost 4 bases and J lost 0, with 15 bases in between. The CDR3: CSVGYVGRMNTEAFF. The CDR3, as DNA: TGCAGCGTTGGGTATGTTGGGCGCATGAACACTGAAGCTTTCTTT.

The rearrangement uses TRBV9 and TRBJ2-6, with TRBD2 as a possible D gene (6 bases). CDR1 and CDR2 from the germline V gene are SGDLS and YYNGEE. The CDR3 totals 19 residues. Trimming took 0 bases from V and 0 from J, leaving 16 bases between them. The CDR3 region has the DNA TGTGCCAGCAGCGTAGAAGGATACGGGGGTCTCTCTGGGGCCAACGTCCTGACTTTC. Its protein product is CASSVEGYGGLSGANVLTF.

This sequence joins TRBV28 and TRBJ2-7; possible D gene TRBD2, 6 bases. Between the trimmed V and J ends, which lost 2 bases and 3 bases, there was a span of 14 bases. This CDR3 is built from 15 residues. The germline V gene has CDR1 MDHEN and CDR2 SYDVKM. The CDR3 protein is CASSLGTAGFYEQYF. CDR3 DNA sequence: TGTGCCAGCAGTTTAGGGACTGCAGGCTTCTACGAGCAGTACTTC.

This clone was detected a few times. The rearrangement joins TRBV30 to TRBJ1-2; D gene unclear. V lost 4 bases, J lost 0 bases, and 3 bases lay in between. There are 11 residues in the CDR3. Germline CDR1 is GTSNPN and CDR2 is SVGIG (reference sequence). The CDR3 DNA sequence: TGTGCCTGGACCGCTAACTATGGCTACACCTTC. Translating it yields CAWTANYGYTF.

V usage is TRBV30 and J usage is TRBJ1-2; maybe TRBD1 (6 bases). The germline CDR1 and CDR2 sequences are GTSNPN and SVGIG (reference sequence). The CDR3 covers 16 residues. Trimming took 0 bases from V and 4 from J, leaving 18 bases between them. CDR3 loop: CAWSVPGAGSSYGYTF. The CDR3 DNA reads TGTGCCTGGAGTGTCCCGGGGGCAGGGAGCAGCTATGGCTACACCTTC. Together with reference TRBV30 and TRBJ1-2, the CDR3 gives the full variable domain: SQTIHQWPATLVQPVGSPLSLECTVEGTSNPNLYWYRQAAGRGLQLLFYSVGIGQISSEVPQNLSASRPQDRQFILSSKKLLLSDSGFYLCAWSVPGAGSSYGYTFGSGTRLTVV.

The chain is built from TRBV29-1 and TRBJ1-2; maybe TRBD1 (6 bases). V lost 3 bases and J 4 bases, leaving 12 bases between the germline ends. Germline-derived CDR1 and CDR2 are SQVTM and ANQGSEA. The CDR3 has 13 residues. The CDR3 nucleotides are TGCAGCGTTGAGGCGGGGGCGTCCTATGGCTACACCTTC. Translated, it gives CSVEAGASYGYTF.

This clone was seen a few times. This rearrangement joins TRBV5-1 to TRBJ2-3, with D unresolved. The germline CDR1 and CDR2 sequences are SGHRS and YFSETQ. The CDR3 spans 14 residues. V was shortened by 0 bases and J by 0 bases, with 5 bases between the two germline ends. CDR3 nucleotide sequence: TGCGCCAGCAGCTTGGAACAGAGCACAGATACGCAGTATTTT. Translating it yields CASSLEQSTDTQYF.

This clone was counted between two and nine times. V is TRBV4-3 and J is TRBJ2-6; weak D call: TRBD2 (6 bases). This CDR3 is built from 18 residues. Germline loops: CDR1 LGHNA, CDR2 YSLEER. The germline V and J ends were trimmed by 1 base and 1 base, with 14 bases remaining between them. The CDR3 DNA is TGCGCCAGCAGCCAAGGGACGGGAGCGAGGTCTGGGGCCAACGTCCTGACTTTC. It specifies CASSQGTGARSGANVLTF.

V gene TRBV4-2 combines with J gene TRBJ2-5, with D unclear. The CDR3 length is 14 residues. V was shortened by 0 bases and J by 4 bases, with 9 bases between the two germline ends. Per germline, CDR1 LGHNA and CDR2 YNFKEQ. The CDR3 bases are TGTGCCAGCAGCCAAGATCCCTCCGGAGAGACCCAGTACTTC. Translation gives CASSQDPSGETQYF.

In this sample, this clone turned up a few times. This chain links TRBV5-1 with TRBJ2-1; D is unclear. This CDR3 region has 14 residues. Trimming removed 1 base from V and 6 bases from J, with 11 bases in between. Germline CDR1 SGHRS, CDR2 YFSETQ. The CDR3 bases are TGCGCCAGCAGCTTGAGTGAGGCGATCAATGAGCAGTTCTTC. Its protein product is CASSLSEAINEQFF.

As for this clone: Different DNA sequences within this sample yield the same CDR3. V and J are TRBV6-5 and TRBJ2-2; the D is unclear. Germline V gives CDR1 MNHEY, CDR2 SVGAGI. Trimming took off 2 bases at V and 2 bases at J, with 3 bases between the two ends. The length of the CDR3 is 13 residues. CDR3 loop: CASSYPNTGELFF. CDR3 nucleotides: TGTGCCAGCAGTTACCCCAACACCGGGGAGCTGTTTTTT.

In this sample, this clone turned up a few times. The V call is TRBV7-9, the J call TRBJ2-6; D is uncertain. V lost 5 bases and J 1 base, leaving 6 bases between the germline ends. CDR1 is SEHNR and CDR2 is FQNEAQ in the germline V gene (reference sequence). This CDR3 region has 14 residues. CDR3 in DNA: TGTGCCAGCAGCGAAAATTCTGGGGCCAACGTCCTGACTTTC. It encodes CASSENSGANVLTF. The full variable domain, in which reference TRBV7-9 and TRBJ2-6 provide the parts outside the CDR3, is DTGVSQNPRHKITKRGQNVTFRCDPISEHNRLYWYRQTLGQGPEFLTYFQNEAQLEKSRLLSDRFSAERPKGSFSTLEIQRTEQGDSAMYLCASSENSGANVLTFGAGSRLTVL.

Turning to this clone: Other DNA variants within this sample encode the same CDR3. V and J are TRBV29-1 and TRBJ2-4; TRBD1 agrees at 8 bases. The CDR3 loop spans 13 amino acids. The germline V gene encodes CDR1 SQVTM and CDR2 ANQGSEA. V was pared by 5 bases and J by 10 bases, with 10 bases of the junction left unmatched. The CDR3 DNA sequence: TGCAGCGTTAGGACAGGGCCCCGCGTGATTCAGTACTTC. Translating it yields CSVRTGPRVIQYF. The entire variable domain, with the rest obtained from reference TRBV29-1 and TRBJ2-4, is as follows: SAVISQKPSRDICQRGTSLTIQCQVDSQVTMMFWYRQQPGQSLTLIATANQGSEATYESGFVIDKFPISRPNLTFSTLTVSNMSPEDSSIYLCSVRTGPRVIQYFGAGTRLSVL.

A remark on this clone: Other DNA sequences from this sample encode an identical CDR3 as well. The rearrangement joins TRBV29-1 to TRBJ1-1, with D perhaps TRBD1 (5 bases). Deletions cut 4 bases from V and 4 bases from J, with 10 bases between. Per germline, CDR1 SQVTM and CDR2 ANQGSEA. The CDR3 sequence is 12 residues long. As DNA, the CDR3 is TGCAGCGTTGGGCGGCAGGGCACTGAAGCTTTCTTT. This gives the protein CSVGRQGTEAFF.

This clone was seen only a few times. The chain combines TRBV5-5 with TRBJ2-7, with TRBD2 identical over 14 bases. Looked up from germline, CDR1 is SGHKS and CDR2 is YYEKEE (reference sequence). This CDR3 region has 15 residues. V lost 4 bases to trimming and J lost 4 bases; unmatched junction nucleotides: 4. The CDR3 region has the DNA TGTGCCAGCAGCCCGGGACTAGCGGGAGAGTACGAGCAGTACTTC. Translation gives CASSPGLAGEYEQYF. Together with reference TRBV5-5 and TRBJ2-7, the CDR3 gives the full variable domain: DAGVTQSPTHLIKTRGQQVTLRCSPISGHKSVSWYQQVLGQGPQFIFQYYEKEERGRGNFPDRFSARQFPNYSSELNVNALLLGDSALYLCASSPGLAGEYEQYFGPGTRLTVT.

This clone was detected a few times. V and J are TRBV14 and TRBJ2-1, with no clear D. This CDR3 is built from 16 residues. Germline values: CDR1 SGHDN, CDR2 FVKESK. V lost 0 bases and J lost 3, with 12 bases in between. CDR3 region: CASSQDVVRRYNEQFF. DNA of the CDR3: TGTGCCAGCAGCCAAGATGTAGTCCGACGCTACAATGAGCAGTTCTTC.

In this sample, this clone turned up a few times. This chain connects TRBV25-1 to TRBJ2-1; weak D call: TRBD2 (6 bases). Germline V gives CDR1 MGHDK, CDR2 SYGVNS. The CDR3 runs 13 residues. V lost 5 bases and J 6 bases, leaving 11 bases between the germline ends. CDR3 residues: CASSLKTSNEQFF. The CDR3 bases are TGTGCCAGCAGTCTTAAGACTAGCAATGAGCAGTTCTTC.

The chain couples TRBV5-1 to TRBJ2-1; possibly TRBD1 for D (5 bases). This CDR3 contains 12 residues. The germline gives CDR1 SGHRS, CDR2 YFSETQ. Trimming removed 6 bases at V and 7 bases at J, with 11 bases between. CDR3 sequence: CASKEQENEQFF. CDR3 in DNA: TGCGCCAGCAAGGAACAGGAGAATGAGCAGTTCTTC.

CDR3 protein: CASSLYQGYEQYF. Here the CDR3 DNA reads TGTGCCAGCAGTTTATATCAGGGCTACGAGCAGTACTTC. The rearrangement joins TRBV28 to TRBJ2-7, with a tentative D call TRBD1 (5 bases). V shed 1 base and J shed 3 bases, with 7 bases lying between them. Germline V gene sequence: CDR1 MDHEN, CDR2 SYDVKM. The CDR3 consists of 13 residues.

This clone was found a few times. This chain uses TRBV30 with TRBJ1-2; D is unclear. This CDR3 has 11 residues. Deletions cut 4 bases from V and 3 bases from J, with 6 bases between. Germline V gene data show CDR1 as GTSNPN and CDR2 as SVGIG (reference sequence). CDR3 region: CAWTQHYGYTF. The CDR3 nucleotides are TGTGCCTGGACCCAACACTATGGCTACACCTTC. Full variable domain (outside the CDR3, taken from reference TRBV30 and TRBJ1-2): SQTIHQWPATLVQPVGSPLSLECTVEGTSNPNLYWYRQAAGRGLQLLFYSVGIGQISSEVPQNLSASRPQDRQFILSSKKLLLSDSGFYLCAWTQHYGYTFGSGTRLTVV.